The 26 T cell receptor beta chains reported below all come from one sample, sequenced in a study of blood T cell repertoires in COVID-19. Using immunoSEQ multiplex PCR, the repertoire was profiled, and TCRdb retains in-frame clones only, with some absent. This sample has about 75,000 clones, with 88% found just once. Sequenced input: peripheral blood. These receptors were taken from a human donor in a cohort sampled during active COVID-19.

This chain connects TRBV5-1 to TRBJ1-1, with a weak D call TRBD1 (6 bases). Germline V gene sequence: CDR1 SGHRS, CDR2 YFSETQ. Trimming stripped 3 bases from V and 4 bases from J, with 10 bases between. The CDR3 runs to 13 residues. The CDR3 here is CASSSTGFTEAFF. CDR3 DNA: TGCGCCAGCAGCTCTACAGGGTTCACTGAAGCTTTCTTT.

The chain links TRBV28 to TRBJ1-1; 11 bases are a match to TRBD1. The germline CDR1 and CDR2 sequences are MDHEN and SYDVKM. This CDR3 comprises 14 residues. Germline trimming cut 5 bases from V and 10 bases from J; bases unmatched to any gene: 9. CDR3 region: CASSQTGQGAGAFF. CDR3 bases: TGTGCCAGCAGTCAAACCGGACAGGGGGCGGGAGCTTTCTTT.

In its sample, this clone was seen once. This rearrangement joins TRBV18 to TRBJ2-1, with TRBD2 matching over 14 bases. Germline V gene sequence: CDR1 KGHSH, CDR2 LQKENI. The V and J ends lost 2 bases and 2 bases, in that order; junction bases with no gene match: 2. This CDR3 is 17 amino acids long. CDR3: CASSPRTSGRTYNEQFF. In DNA form, the CDR3 reads TGTGCCAGCTCACCAAGGACTAGCGGGAGGACCTACAATGAGCAGTTCTTC.

This chain uses TRBV14 with TRBJ1-2; 7 bases are shared with TRBD1. J was trimmed by 5 bases and V by 3 bases; bases with no gene match: 6. Germline assignment: CDR1 SGHDN and CDR2 FVKESK. The CDR3 spans 14 residues. Written as DNA, the CDR3 is TGTGCCAGCAGCCAGGGGACAGTCCTTTATGGCTACACCTTC. It is translated as CASSQGTVLYGYTF.

The V and J genes are TRBV7-2 and TRBJ2-2; weak D call: TRBD1 (6 bases). CDR3 size: 13 residues. The germline gives CDR1 SGHTA, CDR2 FQGNSA. V lost 5 bases and J lost 9, with 13 bases in between. CDR3 in DNA: TGTGCCAGCAGCCCCAGCAGGGGTAGGGAGCTGTTTTTT. Translating it yields CASSPSRGRELFF.

The rearrangement links TRBV27 to TRBJ2-7, with D possibly matching TRBD1 (6 bases). V was pared by 6 bases and J by 2 bases, with 20 bases between. CDR3 length: 16 residues. CDR1 and CDR2 from the germline V gene are MNHEY and SMNVEV (reference sequence). As DNA, the CDR3 is TGTGCCAGCAGCTACAAGGGGGTTAATTTTCCCTACGAGCAGTACTTC. Amino acid sequence: CASSYKGVNFPYEQYF.

The rearrangement uses TRBV3-1 (or the pseudogene TRBV3-2) and TRBJ1-2; a weak D match, TRBD1 (5 bases). Trimming left V 2 bases short and J 3 bases short, with 10 bases between. This CDR3 has 14 amino acids. Germline CDR1 is LGHDT and CDR2 is YNNKEL (reference sequence). The CDR3 DNA follows: TGTGCCAGCAGCCAAACTGACAGATACTATGGCTACACCTTC. The encoded protein is CASSQTDRYYGYTF.

The rearrangement links TRBV4-3 to TRBJ1-1; 9 nucleotides agree with TRBD1. Germline-derived CDR1 and CDR2 are LGHNA and YSLEER. V lost 4 bases and J lost 6; bases outside the gene matches: 3. There are 13 residues in the CDR3. CDR3 residues: CASSPGQGSEAFF. CDR3 bases: TGCGCCAGCAGCCCCGGACAGGGGTCTGAAGCTTTCTTT.

V and J are TRBV5-1 and TRBJ2-1; the D gene is possibly TRBD1 (5 bases). The CDR3 has 13 amino acids. Germline CDR1 is SGHRS and CDR2 is YFSETQ. The ends were cut back, 0 bases at V and 9 bases at J, with 10 bases in the middle. The CDR3 DNA is TGCGCCAGCAGCTTGGTTCAGGGCGGTGAGCAGTTCTTC. Translating gives CASSLVQGGEQFF.

This chain joins TRBV19 and TRBJ1-2; 10 bases are shared with TRBD1. The CDR3 consists of 13 residues. Germline trimming cut 6 bases from V and 6 bases from J; bases unmatched to any gene: 4. CDR1 is LNHDA, CDR2 SQIVND, per germline (reference sequence). CDR3 DNA: TGTGCCAGTAGCCCGGGGACAGGGGATGGCTACACCTTC. Translation: CASSPGTGDGYTF.

As DNA, the CDR3 is TGTGCCAGTAGTACCGAAACAGGCATCTATGGCTACACCTTC. The encoded protein is CASSTETGIYGYTF. This rearrangement joins TRBV19 to TRBJ1-2, with D possibly being TRBD1 (5 bases). Trimming took off 4 bases at V and 4 bases at J, with 13 bases between the two ends. CDR1 and CDR2 (germline): LNHDA, SQIVND (reference sequence). This CDR3 region has 14 residues.

In this sample, this clone turned up once. The chain couples TRBV27 to TRBJ2-3; 8 nucleotides align to TRBD2. Per the germline V gene, CDR1 is MNHEY and CDR2 is SMNVEV (reference sequence). This CDR3 has 18 amino acids. After removal of 3 bases from V and 4 bases from J, the junction contained 15 bases not matched to a gene. The CDR3 sequence is CASSFFPRGGRMSDTQYF. The CDR3 DNA is TGTGCCAGCAGTTTTTTTCCCCGGGGGGGGCGGATGTCAGATACGCAGTATTTT.

This clone was counted once. This chain uses TRBV10-3 with TRBJ2-1, with TRBD2 identical over 7 bases. The CDR3 is 15 residues long. The germline V gene encodes CDR1 ENHRY and CDR2 SYGVKD. J was trimmed by 5 bases and V by 0 bases; bases with no gene match: 4. Here the CDR3 reads CAISESRTRDNEQFF. CDR3 nucleotides: TGTGCCATCAGTGAGTCCCGGACTAGGGACAATGAGCAGTTCTTC.

The chain uses TRBV18 and TRBJ2-1, with D hard to call. The CDR3 is 14 amino acids. V was shortened by 4 bases and J by 0 bases, with 7 bases between the two germline ends. The V gene's germline CDR1 is KGHSH and CDR2 LQKENI. DNA for the CDR3: TGTGCCAGCTCACTCCGGTCCTCCTACAATGAGCAGTTCTTC. Amino acid sequence: CASSLRSSYNEQFF. The full variable domain, completed using reference TRBV18 and TRBJ2-1, is NAGVMQNPRHLVRRRGQEARLRCSPMKGHSHVYWYRQLPEEGLKFMVYLQKENIIDESGMPKERFSAEFPKEGPSILRIQQVVRGDSAAYFCASSLRSSYNEQFFGPGTRLTVL.

The genes are TRBV30 and TRBJ2-5; 7 positions agree with TRBD2. Germline-derived CDR1 and CDR2 are GTSNPN and SVGIG (reference sequence). J was trimmed by 4 bases and V by 4 bases; bases with no gene match: 9. The CDR3 sequence is 14 residues long. The CDR3 coding sequence is TGTGCCTGGATCCCTTGGGGGAGGGGAGAGACCCAGTACTTC. Translation: CAWIPWGRGETQYF.

The chain employs TRBV28 and TRBJ1-5, with D maybe TRBD1 (6 bases). The CDR3 runs to 14 residues. CDR1 and CDR2 (germline): MDHEN, SYDVKM. V shed 6 bases and J shed 4 bases, with 13 bases lying between them. CDR3 region: CASRTGQLNQPQHF. For the CDR3, the DNA is TGTGCCAGCAGGACTGGACAGTTAAATCAGCCCCAGCATTTT.

The chain employs TRBV2 and TRBJ1-2; 8 bases line up with TRBD1. The CDR3 has 17 residues. Germline CDR1 SNHLY, CDR2 FYNNEI. V trimming: 6 bases; J trimming: 4 bases; junction bases outside the gene matches: 16. DNA for the CDR3: TGTGCCAGCAGCCTTACTAACTCCGGGACAGGCTCCTATGGCTACACCTTC. Protein sequence: CASSLTNSGTGSYGYTF. Using reference TRBV2 and TRBJ1-2 for the parts outside the CDR3, the full variable domain is EPEVTQTPSHQVTQMGQEVILRCVPISNHLYFYWYRQILGQKVEFLVSFYNNEISEKSEIFDDQFSVERPDGSNFTLKIRSTKLEDSAMYFCASSLTNSGTGSYGYTFGSGTRLTVV.

This chain uses TRBV19 with TRBJ2-5, with D perhaps TRBD2 (6 bases). This CDR3 is built from 13 residues. Trimming removed 2 bases from V and 4 bases from J, with 8 bases in between. Germline CDR1 and CDR2: LNHDA and SQIVND (reference sequence). The CDR3 here is CASSIPGGETQYF. The CDR3, as DNA: TGTGCCAGTAGTATACCCGGGGGAGAGACCCAGTACTTC.

This clone has a single count. The chain links TRBV7-8 to TRBJ2-1; no reliable D call. V shed 2 bases and J shed 9 bases, with 14 bases lying between them. Germline values: CDR1 SGHVS, CDR2 FQNEAQ. This CDR3 is 14 amino acids long. CDR3 sequence: CASSLLGPGSEQFF. CDR3 sequence (DNA): TGTGCCAGCAGCTTATTGGGTCCGGGTTCTGAGCAGTTCTTC. The whole variable domain, filled in from reference TRBV7-8 and TRBJ2-1, reads GAGVSQSPRYKVAKRGQDVALRCDPISGHVSLFWYQQALGQGPEFLTYFQNEAQLDKSGLPSDRFFAERPEGSVSTLKIQRTQQEDSAVYLCASSLLGPGSEQFFGPGTRLTVL.

The chain carries TRBV14 and TRBJ2-1; 8 bases map to TRBD1. The V and J ends lost 2 bases and 10 bases, in that order; junction bases with no gene match: 25. Germline V CDR1 and CDR2: SGHDN, FVKESK. This CDR3 contains 20 residues. The CDR3 DNA reads as TGTGCCAGCAGCCAAACCCGGCCCTGGGCAGTGGACAGGGTACCTTTGGAGCAGTTCTTC. Translated: CASSQTRPWAVDRVPLEQFF.

Note on this clone: In the same sample, other DNA sequences code for this CDR3. The chain recombines TRBV28 with TRBJ1-5, with TRBD1 identical over 9 bases. The V gene's germline CDR1 is MDHEN and CDR2 SYDVKM. The CDR3 length is 14 residues. V shed 6 bases and J 7 bases; nucleotides not matched to a gene: 7. The CDR3 bases are TGTGCCAGCAGGCCGGGACAGGGCGGGCAGCCCCAGCATTTT. Its protein product is CASRPGQGGQPQHF.

J is TRBJ1-1 and V is TRBV19; D possibly corresponds to TRBD1 (5 bases). The CDR3 is 14 residues long. The germline gives CDR1 LNHDA, CDR2 SQIVND (reference sequence). V was clipped by 0 bases and J by 10 bases, with 15 bases between them. The CDR3: CASSIDMMQTAAFF. The CDR3, as DNA: TGTGCCAGTAGTATAGATATGATGCAGACAGCAGCTTTCTTT. The variable domain in full, with the rest retrieved from reference TRBV19 and TRBJ1-1, is DGGITQSPKYLFRKEGQNVTLSCEQNLNHDAMYWYRQDPGQGLRLIYYSQIVNDFQKGDIAEGYSVSREKKESFPLTVTSAQKNPTAFYLCASSIDMMQTAAFFGQGTRLTVV.

The rearrangement joins TRBV4-1 to TRBJ2-7, with D possibly TRBD1 on 5 matching bases. V was pared by 2 bases and J by 2 bases, with 10 bases between. Germline V lookup: CDR1 MGHRA, CDR2 YSYEKL. The CDR3 is 14 residues long. CDR3 sequence (DNA): TGCGCCAGCAGCCAAAATTCACAGGCCTACGAGCAGTACTTC. It specifies CASSQNSQAYEQYF.

The sample holds one count of this clone. This rearrangement joins TRBV18 to TRBJ2-2; perhaps TRBD1 as D (6 bases). Per germline, CDR1 KGHSH and CDR2 LQKENI. V was pared by 3 bases and J by 1 base, with 12 bases between. The CDR3 has 16 amino acids. The CDR3 DNA is TGTGCCAGCTCACCCACAGGGAGTCGGAACACCGGGGAGCTGTTTTTT. Protein product: CASSPTGSRNTGELFF.

The chain uses TRBV9 and TRBJ2-2; 11 nucleotides align to TRBD2. CDR1 SGDLS and CDR2 YYNGEE come from the germline V gene. V dropped 3 bases and J dropped 7; count of bases not matched to a gene: 5. This CDR3 has 15 amino acids. The CDR3 sequence is CASSATSGIGGELFF. The CDR3 DNA follows: TGTGCCAGCAGCGCGACTAGCGGGATTGGCGGGGAGCTGTTTTTT.

The chain carries TRBV28 and TRBJ1-5; D is undetermined. The germline CDR1 and CDR2 sequences are MDHEN and SYDVKM. Between the trimmed V and J ends, which lost 5 bases and 4 bases, there was a span of 18 bases. This CDR3 contains 16 residues. The chain's CDR3 is CASSPAGRDSNQPQHF. Here the CDR3 DNA reads TGTGCCAGCAGTCCCGCTGGCCGGGATTCTAATCAGCCCCAGCATTTT.